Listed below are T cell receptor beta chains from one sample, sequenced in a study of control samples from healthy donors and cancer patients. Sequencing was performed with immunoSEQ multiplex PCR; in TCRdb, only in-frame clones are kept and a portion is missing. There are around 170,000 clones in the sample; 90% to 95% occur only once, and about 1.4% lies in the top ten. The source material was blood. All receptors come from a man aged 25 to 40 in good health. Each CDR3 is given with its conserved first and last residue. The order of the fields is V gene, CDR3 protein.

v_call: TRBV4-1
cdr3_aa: CASSHPRTGRNGYTF

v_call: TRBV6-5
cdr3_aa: CASTLNRVEKLFF

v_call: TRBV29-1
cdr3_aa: CSVERQLNTEAFF

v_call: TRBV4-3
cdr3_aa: CASSQDRDSGANVLTF

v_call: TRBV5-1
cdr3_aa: CASSLAGQQETQYF

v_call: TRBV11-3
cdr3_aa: CASSLGTGGTDTQYF

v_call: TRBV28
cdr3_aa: CASIRSGANVLTF

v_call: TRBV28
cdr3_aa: CASGVGDQRPEQYF

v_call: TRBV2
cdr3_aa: CASSVRAGGDEQFF

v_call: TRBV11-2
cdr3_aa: CASSLERGSQGKTQYF

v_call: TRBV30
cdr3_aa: CAWSGTGGADGYTF

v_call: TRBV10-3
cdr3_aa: CAIREVDEQFF

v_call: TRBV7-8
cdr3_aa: CASSPLRNEKLFF

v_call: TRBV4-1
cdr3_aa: CASSQGQFNQPQHF

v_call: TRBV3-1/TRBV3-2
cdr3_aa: CASSLRSQETQYF

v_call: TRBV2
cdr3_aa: CASTPDSNYEQYF

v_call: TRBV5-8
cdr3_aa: CASTSPGTGALYEQYF

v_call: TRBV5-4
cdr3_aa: CASSPEPRDPYYEQYF

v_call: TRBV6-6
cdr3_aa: CASSDRADGELFF

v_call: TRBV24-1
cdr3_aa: CATSGGAGETQYF

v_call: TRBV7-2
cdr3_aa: CASSVPPGGELFF

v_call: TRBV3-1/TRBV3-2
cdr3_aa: CASSLRPGEETQYF

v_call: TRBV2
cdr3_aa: CASSDRENTEAFF

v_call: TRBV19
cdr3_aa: CASSVGSGGFNQPQHF

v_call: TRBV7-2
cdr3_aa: CASSPHSGGAYNEQFF

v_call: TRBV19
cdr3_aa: CASSEQGSSYNSPLHF

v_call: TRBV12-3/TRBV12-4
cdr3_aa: CASNRQGSYGYTF

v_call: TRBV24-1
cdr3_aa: CATSDKTWGDTQYF

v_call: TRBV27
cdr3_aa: CASSLEFGASGTANEKLFF

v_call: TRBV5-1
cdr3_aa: CASSSGQGGYGYTF

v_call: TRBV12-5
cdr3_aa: CASGLYGIGNTIYF

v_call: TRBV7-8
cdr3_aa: CASSLASLKAQYF

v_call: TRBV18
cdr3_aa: CASSPSGAVQTTDTQYF

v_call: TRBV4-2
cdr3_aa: CATTIAEYTGELFF

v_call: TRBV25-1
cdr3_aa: CASSSRRDRGRAEAFF

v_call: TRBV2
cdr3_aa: CASSYQQASEKLFF

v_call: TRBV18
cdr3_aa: CASSRLNTEAFF

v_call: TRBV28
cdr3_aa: CASRGQGDTGELFF

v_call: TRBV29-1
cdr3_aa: CSVTNGGHGNTEAFF

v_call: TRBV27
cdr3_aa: CASSLKSGQRGRTYEQYF

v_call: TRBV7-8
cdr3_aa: CASSSGGRGTGELFF

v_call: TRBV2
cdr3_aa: CASSEEQNQPQHF

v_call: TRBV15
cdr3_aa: CATSRETRNTEAFF

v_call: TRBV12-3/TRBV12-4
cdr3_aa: CASGVYTEAFF

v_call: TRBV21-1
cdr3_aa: CASSKGSAGAYNEQFF

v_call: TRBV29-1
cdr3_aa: CSVLRFGEAFF

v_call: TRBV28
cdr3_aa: CASSFSVNTEAFF

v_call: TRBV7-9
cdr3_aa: CASSLGTGASYEQYF

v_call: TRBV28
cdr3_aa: CASSPLSAKPQHF

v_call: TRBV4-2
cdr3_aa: CASSQDVGSYEQYF

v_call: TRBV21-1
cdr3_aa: CASSKGGLQGASPNSPLHF

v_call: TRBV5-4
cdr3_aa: CASSLGGANSPLHF

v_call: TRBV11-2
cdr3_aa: CASSLGQLMNTEAFF

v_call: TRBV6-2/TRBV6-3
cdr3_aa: CASSTGQGAPPAEAFF